This TCR beta chain stems from a study of neurological immune-mediated disorders. TCRdb re-called the 5' RACE reads with MiXCR, one entry per CDR3 protein. The data hold about 17,000 distinct CDR3 sequences, with 3.5% observed a single time. CDR1 is MNHNS, CDR2 SASEGT, per germline. The CDR3 has 12 amino acids. V was trimmed by 6 bases and J by 4 bases, leaving 9 bases between them. This clonotype was counted ten times or more. The chain combines TRBV6-1 with TRBJ1-1; the D gene is possibly TRBD1 (5 bases). The clonotype was recovered from a woman between 35 and 50 years old in good health. Sequenced sample: CD8+ T cells from blood. The CDR3 bases are TGTGCCAGCAGAGTTGGGGGCACTGAAGCTTTCTTT. Amino acids: CASRVGGTEAFF.